This is a list of T cell receptor beta chains from one sample in a study of response to subunit inactivated influenza vaccine. TCRdb reprocessed the RT-PCR reads with MiXCR, giving one entry per CDR3 protein. Of more than 600,000 distinct CDR3 sequences listed, under 20% are singletons. Source: PBMCs from blood, taken 5 days after vaccination. These receptors came from a man aged 45 to 65 who received an inactivated influenza vaccine. Each CDR3 is given without its conserved first and last residue.

TRBJ2-2	TRBV11-2	ASSLGGMNTGELF
TRBJ2-3	TRBV6-1	ASTGGIADTQY
TRBJ2-2	TRBV20-1	SARRQGADTGELF
TRBJ2-1	TRBV29-1	SVEVAGGNYNEQF
TRBJ1-2	TRBV7-9	ASSSSGTGEGYT
TRBJ2-5	TRBV6-2/TRBV6-3	ATRNPAETQY
TRBJ1-1	TRBV29-1	SVEDLISSRGDMNTEAF
TRBJ2-1	TRBV29-1	SVVSGLAGGLINEQF
TRBJ2-6	TRBV9	ASSPSPGILGANVLT
TRBJ2-4	TRBV10-3	AISESGTDQY
TRBJ1-2	TRBV5-1	ASSLGSGDHYGYT
TRBJ2-2	TRBV12-3/TRBV12-4	ASSRGWGGELF
TRBJ2-1	TRBV20-1	SARDQGPVGDEQF
TRBJ2-1	TRBV7-2	ASRHRITSGGVNEQF
TRBJ2-3	TRBV9	ASSAPGGGTDTQY
TRBJ2-5	TRBV5-1	ASSLADRPGETQY
TRBJ2-7	TRBV12-3/TRBV12-4	ASSRRDRERYEQY
TRBJ2-3	TRBV5-1	ASSLRLGPDTQY
TRBJ2-7	TRBV6-2/TRBV6-3	ASSYRDRADEQY
TRBJ2-1	TRBV7-3	ASTTQAGSSYNEQF
TRBJ2-3	TRBV7-8	ASHRSPLPTSGRTTQY
TRBJ2-7	TRBV7-2	ASSPTSVPYEQY
TRBJ2-7	TRBV11-2	ASSLQYQQY
TRBJ2-1	TRBV2	ASSEERGTYNEQF
TRBJ2-3	TRBV6-2/TRBV6-3	ASRGDSTDTQY
TRBJ2-2	TRBV10-1	ASSERRDGTGELF
TRBJ2-2	TRBV5-5	ASSLVGQGSGELF